Below, one T cell receptor beta chain is given with its context. The sample belongs to a study of control samples from healthy donors and cancer patients. The CDR3 runs to 15 residues. Germline V gives CDR1 SGHDN, CDR2 FVKESK. The junction had 5 bases not matched to a gene; V was cut back by 4 bases and J by 5 bases. Profiled with immunoSEQ multiplex PCR; TCRdb holds only in-frame clones, not every one. Of 73,000 or so clones detected, roughly 87% appear once; the ten largest clones hold 3% to 4.5%. The receptor was isolated from a woman in her fifties or sixties in good health. The V and J genes are TRBV14 and TRBJ2-2, with 9 bases matching TRBD2. The source material was blood. Written as DNA, the CDR3 is TGTGCCAGCAGCCCCGATAGCGGGAGAACCGGGGAGCTGTTTTTT. Encoded protein: CASSPDSGRTGELFF.